This T cell receptor (beta chain) was sequenced for a study of blood T cell repertoires in COVID-19. In the authors' methods: Reference gene primers were amplified, and this amplification served to estimate nucleated cell counts. Produced via immunoSEQ multiplex PCR; TCRdb's table is partial and in-frame only. The DNA was the basis for D and trimming; V, J and clone size are from that table. Among 76,000 or so clones listed, roughly 82% were seen once. Per the germline V gene, CDR1 is LGHNA and CDR2 is YSLEER. This CDR3 has 15 residues. Between the trimmed V and J ends, which lost 3 bases and 7 bases, there was a span of 15 bases.

The V call is TRBV4-3, the J call TRBJ2-2, with D maybe TRBD1 (6 bases). The source of this sequence is a man in his fifties with acute or convalescent COVID-19. The specimen was peripheral blood. CDR3 in amino acids: CASSQTGKGIGELFF. In DNA form, the CDR3 reads TGCGCCAGCAGCCAGACAGGAAAGGGGATCGGGGAGCTGTTTTTT.